The 7 T cell receptor beta chains given below trace back to one sample, sequenced in a study of blood T cell repertoires in COVID-19. Produced via immunoSEQ multiplex PCR; TCRdb's table is partial and in-frame only. The repertoire holds around 120,000 clones, with around three quarters as singletons. Sequencing was carried out using peripheral blood. The receptors come from a woman between 65 and 79 years old with acute or convalescent COVID-19.

This clone was recorded a few times. V is TRBV24-1 and J is TRBJ1-1; a weak D match, TRBD1 (6 bases). V lost 1 base, J lost 1 base, and 9 bases lay in between. The germline CDR1 and CDR2 sequences are KGHDR and SFDVKD. The length of the CDR3 is 15 residues. For the CDR3, the DNA is TGTGCCACCAGTGATTTCCGACAGGCGAACACTGAAGCTTTCTTT. It specifies CATSDFRQANTEAFF.

This rearrangement joins TRBV15 to TRBJ1-1, with 8 bases fitting TRBD1. CDR3 length equals 16 residues. The V and J ends lost 0 bases and 7 bases, in that order; junction bases with no gene match: 10. The germline V gene has CDR1 LNHNV and CDR2 YYDKDF (reference sequence). This CDR3 is CATSRDIKDRGVEAFF. CDR3 coding DNA: TGTGCCACCAGCAGAGACATAAAAGACAGGGGAGTTGAAGCTTTCTTT. Supplemented by reference TRBV15 and TRBJ1-1, the full variable domain reads DAMVIQNPRYQVTQFGKPVTLSCSQTLNHNVMYWYQQKSSQAPKLLFHYYDKDFNNEADTPDNFQSRRPNTSFCFLDIRSPGLGDTAMYLCATSRDIKDRGVEAFFGQGTRLTVV.

This chain connects TRBV6-5 to TRBJ1-2; D is unclear. The CDR3 runs to 15 residues. The germline gives CDR1 MNHEY, CDR2 SVGAGI. V was shortened by 0 bases and J by 8 bases, with 16 bases between the two germline ends. The CDR3 reads CASSYSKGGLLGYTF. CDR3 in DNA: TGTGCCAGCAGTTACTCGAAAGGCGGCCTTTTAGGCTACACCTTC.

The chain combines TRBV6-5 with TRBJ1-2; D is unclear. Trimming took 8 bases from V and 4 from J, leaving 14 bases between them. The CDR3 runs to 13 residues. Per the germline V gene, CDR1 is MNHEY and CDR2 is SVGAGI. The CDR3 here is CASGPRQSYGYTF. For the CDR3, the DNA is TGTGCCAGCGGGCCCCGGCAGTCCTATGGCTACACCTTC.

This rearrangement joins TRBV6-5 to TRBJ1-2; 7 bases align to TRBD1. After removal of 7 bases from V and 5 bases from J, the junction contained 10 bases not matched to a gene. The CDR3 length is 14 residues. The germline V gene has CDR1 MNHEY and CDR2 SVGAGI. This CDR3 is CASNPGQLVYGYTF. CDR3 sequence (DNA): TGTGCCAGCAATCCGGGACAGCTTGTTTATGGCTACACCTTC.

This clone was seen more than once but under ten times. The chain employs TRBV19 and TRBJ1-2; 9 bases are a match to TRBD1. The ends lost 4 bases at V and 5 bases at J; junction bases unmatched: 11. This CDR3 comprises 16 residues. Germline V CDR1 and CDR2: LNHDA, SQIVND (reference sequence). Here the CDR3 reads CASSSGQGNIGYGYTF. In DNA, the CDR3 is TGTGCCAGTAGTAGCGGACAGGGGAACATAGGGTATGGCTACACCTTC.

This chain uses TRBV2 with TRBJ2-7, with a possible D match to TRBD1 (5 bases). Germline assignment: CDR1 SNHLY and CDR2 FYNNEI. The CDR3 spans 12 residues. Trimming pared 2 bases from V and 10 bases from J, leaving 12 bases between. The CDR3, as DNA: TGTGCCAGCAGTGAACGTGGCAGGGTTCAGTACTTC. Protein sequence: CASSERGRVQYF.